This TCR beta chain was sequenced in a study of siplizumab effects on memory and regulatory T cells. Study findings and constraints: Naive T cells looked more diverse than memory cells and looked like major alloresponse contributors. A mean of roughly 68% of mappable alloreactive CD4+ clones were Treg-derived with siplizumab, compared with 25% to 30% in controls. Alloreactive sequences traceable to unstimulated CD4+ memory cells were significantly reduced by siplizumab.

The germline V gene encodes CDR1 GTSNPN and CDR2 SVGIG (reference sequence). The CDR3 has 16 amino acids. Trimming took 5 bases from V and 3 from J; bases not matched to a gene: 12. Profiled with immunoSEQ multiplex PCR; TCRdb holds only in-frame clones, not every one. The sample lists about 55,000 clones, 95% to 97% seen once, with 0.5% to 0.7% in the top ten. With regard to this clone: Its antigen is undetermined.

The chain has TRBV30 and TRBJ1-4; 7 bases agree with TRBD1. The sequence came from a human donor in good health. Sequenced sample: naive CD4+ T cells sorted from blood. The CDR3 sequence is CAWVGRGRWANEKLFF. CDR3 nucleotide sequence: TGTGCCTGGGTTGGTAGGGGGCGGTGGGCTAATGAAAAACTGTTTTTT.